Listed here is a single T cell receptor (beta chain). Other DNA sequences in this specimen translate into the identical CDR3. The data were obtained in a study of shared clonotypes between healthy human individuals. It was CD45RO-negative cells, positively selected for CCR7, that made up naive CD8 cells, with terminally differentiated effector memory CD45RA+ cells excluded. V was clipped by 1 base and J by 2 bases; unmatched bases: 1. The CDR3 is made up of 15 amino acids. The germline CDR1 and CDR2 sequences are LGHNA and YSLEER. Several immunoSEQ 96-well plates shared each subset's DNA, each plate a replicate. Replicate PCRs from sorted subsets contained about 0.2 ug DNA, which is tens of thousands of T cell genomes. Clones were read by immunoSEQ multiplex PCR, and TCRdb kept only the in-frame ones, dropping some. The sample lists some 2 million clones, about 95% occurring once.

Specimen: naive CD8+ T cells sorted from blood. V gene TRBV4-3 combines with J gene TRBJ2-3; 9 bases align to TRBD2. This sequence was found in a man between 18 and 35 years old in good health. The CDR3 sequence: CASSQGLADTDTQYF. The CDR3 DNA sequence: TGCGCCAGCAGCCAAGGACTAGCGGACACAGATACGCAGTATTTT.